Reported below is one T cell receptor beta chain. The antigen is undetermined. The CDR3 runs 13 residues. Per germline, CDR1 LNHDA and CDR2 SQIVND (reference sequence). V lost 5 bases, J lost 1 base, and 8 bases lay in between. This sample was taken from a study of Ad26.COV2.S vaccination and SARS-CoV-2 variants. Study context: Dosing was one shot or two shots 56 days apart. Study outcomes and limitations: Compared with placebo recipients, vaccine recipients had higher spike-specific TCR breadth. Placebo and vaccine recipients had non-spike TCR breadth that was similar.

Profiling relied on immunoSEQ multiplex PCR, and the TCRdb table lists in-frame clones only, not all of them. This sample has 200,000 to 250,000 clones, with roughly 90% found just once. Treatment given: some 20 received Ad26.COV2.S at low or high dose, single or two shots; a few received placebo; per-sample allocation not given. Day 63 after the first vaccine or placebo injection was the time point for sampling. An Ad26 vector carrying the Wuhan-strain SARS-CoV-2 spike served as the vaccine. The sequencing here drew on peripheral blood, taken in a trial of Ad26.COV2.S vaccine versus placebo. The clonotype originates from a person between 18 and 65 years old who received the Ad26.COV2.S COVID-19 vaccine or a placebo. V gene TRBV19 combines with J gene TRBJ1-1; D remains ambiguous. The CDR3 loop is CASSPNKNTEAFF. The CDR3 DNA is TGTGCCAGTAGTCCAAACAAGAACACTGAAGCTTTCTTT.